This TCR beta chain was captured by sequencing in a study of T cell responses to AZD1222 COVID-19 vaccine. The V end lost 1 base, the J end lost 17 bases, and 14 bases lay between the germline ends. Per germline, CDR1 LGHDT and CDR2 YNNKEL (reference sequence). CDR3 size: 12 residues. Overall study findings and caveats: Unmutated regions of variants are reportedly targeted by nearly half of spike-specific TCRs.

Note on this clone: Its specificity is not known.

Measured with immunoSEQ multiplex PCR; TCRdb has only the in-frame clones, and not every one. The sample includes approximately 110,000 clones, about 88% of them seen just once. The sequencing here drew on peripheral blood, taken on day 0 of AZD1222 vaccination. V usage is TRBV3-1 (or the pseudogene TRBV3-2) and J usage is TRBJ1-4; D not resolved. This clonotype was obtained from an adult in good health. The CDR3 protein is CASSQGVAGIFF. CDR3 in DNA: TGTGCCAGCAGCCAAGGGGTCGCAGGAATTTTTTTT.